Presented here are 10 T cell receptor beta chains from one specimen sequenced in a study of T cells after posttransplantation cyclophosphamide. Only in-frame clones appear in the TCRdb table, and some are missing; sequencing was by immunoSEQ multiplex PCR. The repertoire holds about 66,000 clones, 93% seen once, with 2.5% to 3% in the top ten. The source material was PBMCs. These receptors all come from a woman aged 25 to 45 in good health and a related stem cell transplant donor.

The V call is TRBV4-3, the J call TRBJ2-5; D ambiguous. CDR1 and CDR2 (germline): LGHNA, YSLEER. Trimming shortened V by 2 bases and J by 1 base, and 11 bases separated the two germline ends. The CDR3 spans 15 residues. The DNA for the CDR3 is TGCGCCAGCAGCCAACGTTTCGGGCCCCAAGAGACCCAGTACTTC. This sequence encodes CASSQRFGPQETQYF.

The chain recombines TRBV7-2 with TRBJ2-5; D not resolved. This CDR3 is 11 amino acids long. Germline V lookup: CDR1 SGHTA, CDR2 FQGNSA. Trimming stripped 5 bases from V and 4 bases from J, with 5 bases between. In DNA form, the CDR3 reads TGTGCCAGCAGCCCCCGAGAGACCCAGTACTTC. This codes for CASSPRETQYF. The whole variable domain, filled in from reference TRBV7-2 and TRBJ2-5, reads GAGVSQSPSNKVTEKGKDVELRCDPISGHTALYWYRQSLGQGLEFLIYFQGNSAPDKSGLPSDRFSAERTGGSVSTLTIQRTQQEDSAVYLCASSPRETQYFGPGTRLLVL.

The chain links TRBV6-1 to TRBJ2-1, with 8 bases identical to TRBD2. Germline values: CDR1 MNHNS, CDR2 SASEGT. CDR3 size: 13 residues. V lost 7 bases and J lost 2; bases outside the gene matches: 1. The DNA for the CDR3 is TGTGCCAGCACGCGGGGGGCCTACAATGAGCAGTTCTTC. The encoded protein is CASTRGAYNEQFF.

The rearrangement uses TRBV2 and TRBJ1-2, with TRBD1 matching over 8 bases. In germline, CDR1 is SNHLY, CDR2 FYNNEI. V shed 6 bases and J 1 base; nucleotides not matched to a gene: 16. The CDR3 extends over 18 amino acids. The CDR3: CASRVGAGGAGVNYGYTF. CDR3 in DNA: TGTGCCAGCAGGGTTGGGGCAGGGGGCGCCGGGGTTAACTATGGCTACACCTTC.

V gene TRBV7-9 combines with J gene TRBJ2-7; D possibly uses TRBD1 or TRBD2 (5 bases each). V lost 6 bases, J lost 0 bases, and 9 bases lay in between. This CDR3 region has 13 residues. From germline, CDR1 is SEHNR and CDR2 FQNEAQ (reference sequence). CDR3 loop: CASRRDPSYEQYF. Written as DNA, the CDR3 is TGTGCCAGCAGACGGGACCCCTCCTACGAGCAGTACTTC.

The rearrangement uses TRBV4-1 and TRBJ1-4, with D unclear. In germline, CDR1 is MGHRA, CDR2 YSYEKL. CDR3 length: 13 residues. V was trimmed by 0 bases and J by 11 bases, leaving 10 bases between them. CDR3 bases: TGCGCCAGCAGCCAAGAACAGTTGGAGAAACTGTTTTTT. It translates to CASSQEQLEKLFF.

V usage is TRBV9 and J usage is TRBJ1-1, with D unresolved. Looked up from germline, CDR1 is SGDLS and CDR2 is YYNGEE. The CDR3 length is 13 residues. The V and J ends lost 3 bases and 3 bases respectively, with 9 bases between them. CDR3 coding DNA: TGTGCCAGCAGCGAAGGGTCGGACACTGAAGCTTTCTTT. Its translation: CASSEGSDTEAFF.

CDR3: CASSGYGYTF. The CDR3 nucleotides are TGTGCCAGCAGTGGCTATGGCTACACCTTC. The chain links TRBV2 to TRBJ1-2; D is undetermined. The CDR3 loop spans 10 amino acids. The V end was cut by 4 bases, the J end by 4 bases, with 1 base between. Germline CDR1 SNHLY, CDR2 FYNNEI. The full variable domain, with the rest looked up from reference TRBV2 and TRBJ1-2, is EPEVTQTPSHQVTQMGQEVILRCVPISNHLYFYWYRQILGQKVEFLVSFYNNEISEKSEIFDDQFSVERPDGSNFTLKIRSTKLEDSAMYFCASSGYGYTFGSGTRLTVV.

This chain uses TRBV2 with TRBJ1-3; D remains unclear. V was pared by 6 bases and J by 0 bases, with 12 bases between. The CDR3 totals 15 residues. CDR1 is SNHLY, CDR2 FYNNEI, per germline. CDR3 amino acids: CASSPDGSSGNTIYF. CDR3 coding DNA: TGTGCCAGCAGCCCGGACGGGAGCTCTGGAAACACCATATATTTT. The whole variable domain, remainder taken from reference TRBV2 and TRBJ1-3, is EPEVTQTPSHQVTQMGQEVILRCVPISNHLYFYWYRQILGQKVEFLVSFYNNEISEKSEIFDDQFSVERPDGSNFTLKIRSTKLEDSAMYFCASSPDGSSGNTIYFGEGSWLTVV.

The CDR3 nucleotides are TGTGCCAGCAGCACTCCTCAGTCCTACGAGCAGTACTTC. As protein: CASSTPQSYEQYF. V usage is TRBV28 and J usage is TRBJ2-7, with unresolved D. Germline V lookup: CDR1 MDHEN, CDR2 SYDVKM. Trimming stripped 6 bases from V and 1 base from J, with 10 bases between. This CDR3 has 13 amino acids.